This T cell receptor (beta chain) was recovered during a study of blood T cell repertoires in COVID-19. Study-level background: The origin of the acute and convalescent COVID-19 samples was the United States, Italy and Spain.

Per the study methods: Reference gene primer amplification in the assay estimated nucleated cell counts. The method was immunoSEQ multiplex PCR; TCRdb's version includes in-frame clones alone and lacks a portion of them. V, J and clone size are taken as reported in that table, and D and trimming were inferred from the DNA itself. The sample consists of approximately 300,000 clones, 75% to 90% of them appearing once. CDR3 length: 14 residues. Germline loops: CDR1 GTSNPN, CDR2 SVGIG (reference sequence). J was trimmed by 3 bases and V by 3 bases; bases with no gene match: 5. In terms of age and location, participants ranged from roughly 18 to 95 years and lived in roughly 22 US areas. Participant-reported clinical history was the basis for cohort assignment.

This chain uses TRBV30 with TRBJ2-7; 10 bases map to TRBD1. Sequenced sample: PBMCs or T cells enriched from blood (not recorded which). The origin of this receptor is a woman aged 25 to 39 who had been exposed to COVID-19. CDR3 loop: CAWRGQGPFYEQYF. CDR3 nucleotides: TGTGCCTGGAGGGGACAGGGGCCTTTCTACGAGCAGTACTTC.